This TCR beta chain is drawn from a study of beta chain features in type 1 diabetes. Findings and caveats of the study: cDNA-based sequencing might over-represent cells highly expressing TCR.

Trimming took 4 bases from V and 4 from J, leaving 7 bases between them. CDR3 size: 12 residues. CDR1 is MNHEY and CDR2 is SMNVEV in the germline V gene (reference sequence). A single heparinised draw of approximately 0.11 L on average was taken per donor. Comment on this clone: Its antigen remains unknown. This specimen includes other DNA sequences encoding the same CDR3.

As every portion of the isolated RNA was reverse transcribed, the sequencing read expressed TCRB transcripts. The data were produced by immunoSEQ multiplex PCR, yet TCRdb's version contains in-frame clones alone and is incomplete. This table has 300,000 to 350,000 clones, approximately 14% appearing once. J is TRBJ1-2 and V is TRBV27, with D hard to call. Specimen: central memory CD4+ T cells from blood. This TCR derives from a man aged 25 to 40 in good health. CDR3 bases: TGTGCCAGCAGTTCTGGGCGCTATGGCTACACCTTC. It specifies CASSSGRYGYTF.